The clone carrying this TCR beta chain was seen only a few times. Its specificity is unknown. Looked up from germline, CDR1 is SEHNR and CDR2 is FQNEAQ (reference sequence). CDR3 size: 18 residues. J lost 1 base, V lost 5 bases, and 8 bases had no gene match. The source of the sample is a study of cytomegalovirus exposure and HLA in healthy donors. The study, taken as a whole, reports: In a later analysis, parvovirus B19, influenza, CMV and Epstein-Barr virus appeared linked to several top co-occurrence clusters. In a later analysis, compared with equally common non-associated chains, HLA-associated beta chains were more expanded. Evidence from a later analysis indicated that most CMV-associated TCR beta chains looked HLA-restricted. In the analysis, some V segments, TRBV6-2 and TRBV6-3 included, were excluded as indistinguishable.

Amplification used 60 Vbeta primers and 13 Jbeta primers. The assay was immunoSEQ multiplex PCR, and TCRdb's table has in-frame clones only and misses some. Here the sample spans 150,000 or so clones, about 85% being singletons. The specimen was PBMCs. The clonotype comes from a man aged 18-30 years in good health and CMV-seronegative. V and J are TRBV7-9 and TRBJ2-1; 13 bases fit TRBD2. The CDR3 region has the DNA TGTGCCAGCAGCCAAGGGACTAGCGGGGCCCCTTCCTACAATGAGCAGTTCTTC. This codes for CASSQGTSGAPSYNEQFF.